Following are 10 T cell receptor beta chains from one sample sequenced in a study of T cell changes during pregnancy in multiple sclerosis. Clones were read by immunoSEQ multiplex PCR, and TCRdb kept only the in-frame ones, dropping some. The data contain 40,000 to 50,000 clones, 90% to 95% of them seen just once; the ten biggest clones take up 0.4% to 0.55%. The input for sequencing was CD4+ T cells from peripheral blood mononuclear cells, taken in the first trimester of pregnancy. The origin of the receptors is a female donor with multiple sclerosis, enrolled in a pregnancy study.

About this clone: The junction departs from germline at one end; a sequencing error may be responsible. The V gene is TRBV7-7, the J gene TRBJ2-5, with 7 bases aligning to TRBD1. CDR3 length equals 14 residues. CDR1 SSHAT and CDR2 FNYEAQ come from the germline V gene (reference sequence). CDR3 bases: TGTGCTAGCAGCCCGACAGGGTTTCAAGAGACCCAGTACTTC. This translates into CASSPTGFQETQYF.

The J gene is TRBJ1-1, the V gene TRBV30; D ambiguous. This CDR3 spans 13 amino acids. The germline gives CDR1 GTSNPN, CDR2 SVGIG (reference sequence). The V end lost 0 bases, the J end lost 4 bases, and 9 bases lay between the germline ends. In nucleotides, the CDR3 is TGTGCCTGGAGTGTAGCCAAAGCCACTGAAGCTTTCTTT. It specifies CAWSVAKATEAFF.

This clone has a handful of counts. The chain combines TRBV10-2 with TRBJ1-6, with 8 nucleotides matching TRBD1. The CDR3 has 14 amino acids. The V gene end was trimmed by 6 bases and the J gene end by 6 bases; junction bases not matched to a gene: 4. Germline-derived CDR1 and CDR2 are WSHSY and SAAADI. The CDR3 DNA sequence: TGCGCCAGCAGCTCGGACAGGGCTAATTCACCCCTCCACTTT. Translation: CASSSDRANSPLHF.

The V and J genes are TRBV7-3 and TRBJ1-1, with D perhaps matching TRBD1 (5 bases). The length of the CDR3 is 13 residues. Germline CDR1 reads SGHTA; CDR2 reads FQGTGA. V was trimmed by 1 base and J by 5 bases, leaving 8 bases between them. As DNA, the CDR3 is TGTGCCAGCAGCTTAAACAGGCAGACTGAAGCTTTCTTT. Translating it yields CASSLNRQTEAFF.

This clone was seen once. V is TRBV5-1 and J is TRBJ1-6; 7 nucleotides align to TRBD1. J was trimmed by 8 bases and V by 4 bases; bases with no gene match: 6. CDR1 is SGHRS and CDR2 is YFSETQ in the germline V gene. The CDR3 is 14 amino acids. The CDR3 region is CASSLQGIDSPLHF. In DNA form, the CDR3 reads TGCGCCAGCAGCCTACAGGGGATCGATTCACCCCTCCACTTT.

V and J are TRBV19 and TRBJ1-5, with a weak D call TRBD1 (5 bases). Trimming stripped 8 bases from V and 2 bases from J, with 10 bases between. The CDR3 is 13 amino acids. The germline V gene has CDR1 LNHDA and CDR2 SQIVND (reference sequence). CDR3 nucleotides: TGTGCCAGTCGGAGGGGTGGCAATCAGCCCCAGCATTTT. Residues: CASRRGGNQPQHF. The full variable domain, with the rest looked up from reference TRBV19 and TRBJ1-5, is DGGITQSPKYLFRKEGQNVTLSCEQNLNHDAMYWYRQDPGQGLRLIYYSQIVNDFQKGDIAEGYSVSREKKESFPLTVTSAQKNPTAFYLCASRRGGNQPQHFGDGTRLSIL.

This chain connects TRBV6-1 to TRBJ1-6; D might be TRBD1 (5 bases). Germline loops: CDR1 MNHNS, CDR2 SASEGT. This CDR3 spans 16 amino acids. V was trimmed by 2 bases and J by 0 bases, leaving 8 bases between them. The CDR3 DNA is TGTGCCAGCAGTGAACAGGGTAGCTCCTATAATTCACCCCTCCACTTT. It is translated as CASSEQGSSYNSPLHF.

The V and J genes are TRBV15 and TRBJ2-7; TRBD2 might be the D (6 bases). The CDR3 covers 15 residues. From germline, CDR1 is LNHNV and CDR2 YYDKDF (reference sequence). Deletions cut 1 base from V and 0 bases from J, with 10 bases between. The CDR3 DNA reads as TGTGCCACCAGCAGAGGCGGGATGAGCTCCTACGAGCAGTACTTC. This sequence encodes CATSRGGMSSYEQYF. Drawing the rest from reference TRBV15 and TRBJ2-7, the complete variable domain is DAMVIQNPRYQVTQFGKPVTLSCSQTLNHNVMYWYQQKSSQAPKLLFHYYDKDFNNEADTPDNFQSRRPNTSFCFLDIRSPGLGDTAMYLCATSRGGMSSYEQYFGPGTRLTVT.

The rearrangement joins TRBV7-6 to TRBJ2-7; no clear D. Trimming took 1 base from V and 2 from J, leaving 15 bases between them. CDR1 is SGHVS, CDR2 FNYEAQ, per germline. The CDR3 contains 16 residues. The CDR3 is CASSLEAGWATYEQYF. The DNA of the CDR3 is TGTGCCAGCAGCTTAGAGGCAGGTTGGGCTACCTACGAGCAGTACTTC.

This rearrangement joins TRBV7-2 to TRBJ2-7; the D gene is possibly TRBD2 (6 bases). V lost 4 bases to trimming and J lost 3 bases, with 10 bases between them. Germline V lookup: CDR1 SGHTA, CDR2 FQGNSA. There are 13 residues in the CDR3. The CDR3 DNA reads as TGTGCCAGCAGCTCGGGGGAATTCTACGAGCAGTACTTC. Amino acids: CASSSGEFYEQYF.